What follows is one TCR beta chain and its context. This entry belongs to a study of shared clonotypes between healthy human individuals. Original analysis: Without quality scores, immunoSEQ junctional reads could not be filtered like full-length reads. The table came from immunoSEQ multiplex PCR; TCRdb's copy has only in-frame clones and leaves some out. V and J calls and clone size come straight from that table; D and trimming were deduced from the DNA. The table has more than 2,000,000 clones, 85% to 95% seen once. In the CD4+ fraction, cells were divided into CD45RA+ naive and CD45RA-negative memory subsets. V was cut by 4 bases and J by 9 bases, with 16 bases left in between. CDR3 length: 13 amino acids. Germline loops: CDR1 SGHRS, CDR2 YFSETQ.

The sequenced sample consisted of naive CD4+ T cells from PBMCs. Noted subset: CD45RA+ positively selected. The genes are TRBV5-1 and TRBJ2-5, with D tentatively TRBD1 or TRBD2 (6 bases each). This TCR was recovered from a man aged 18 to 29 in good health. Some clones in this sample may be carry-over from other donors' samples. CDR3 sequence (DNA): TGCGCCAGCAGCCCTGGTGGGGGCGGGGCCCAGTACTTC. The encoded protein is CASSPGGGGAQYF.